The 30 T cell receptor beta chains below all came from one sample that was sequenced in a study of blood T cell repertoires in COVID-19. The repertoire was sequenced with immunoSEQ multiplex PCR; TCRdb's copy has only in-frame clones and lacks some. This sample carries more than 200,000 clones, more than 85% of them seen once, and the ten largest clones take about 5.2%. Material for sequencing was peripheral blood. Receptors were obtained from a woman in her sixties or seventies with COVID-19, enrolled during active disease.

V and J are TRBV4-1 and TRBJ1-4; D unclear. The CDR3 length is 17 residues. Between the trimmed V and J ends, which lost 0 bases and 10 bases, there was a span of 21 bases. Germline CDR1 and CDR2: MGHRA and YSYEKL. The CDR3 DNA sequence: TGCGCCAGCAGCCAAGAATCGCGTATAGGTTCACCAGGAAAACTGTTTTTT. This sequence encodes CASSQESRIGSPGKLFF.

The genes are TRBV11-3 and TRBJ2-7; 7 nucleotides match TRBD2. J gave up 7 bases and V 0 bases, and 9 bases lay outside the gene matches. The germline V gene encodes CDR1 SGHNT and CDR2 YENEEA. The CDR3 sequence is 15 residues long. The CDR3 sequence: CASSLEFGGSGEQYF. CDR3 nucleotide sequence: TGTGCCAGCAGCTTAGAATTTGGCGGGAGCGGGGAGCAGTACTTC.

J is TRBJ2-1 and V is TRBV7-9; no firm D call. Trimming took 3 bases from V and 2 from J, leaving 11 bases between them. CDR3 length: 15 amino acids. CDR1 SEHNR and CDR2 FQNEAQ come from the germline V gene (reference sequence). The CDR3 sequence is CASSFRRGTYNEQFF. The CDR3 bases are TGTGCCAGCAGCTTTCGCCGAGGTACCTACAATGAGCAGTTCTTC.

The chain has TRBV19 and TRBJ1-1; D perhaps matches TRBD1 (5 bases). The V gene lost 5 bases and the J gene lost 4 bases, with 14 bases spanning the gap. Germline CDR1 is LNHDA and CDR2 is SQIVND (reference sequence). This CDR3 has 14 residues. The CDR3 DNA reads TGTGCCAGTAGTCTCAGGACCGGGGGCACTGAAGCTTTCTTT. Its translation is CASSLRTGGTEAFF. The full variable domain, in which reference TRBV19 and TRBJ1-1 provide the parts outside the CDR3, is DGGITQSPKYLFRKEGQNVTLSCEQNLNHDAMYWYRQDPGQGLRLIYYSQIVNDFQKGDIAEGYSVSREKKESFPLTVTSAQKNPTAFYLCASSLRTGGTEAFFGQGTRLTVV.

The chain recombines TRBV4-3 with TRBJ2-1; 10 bases map to TRBD2. Germline CDR1 is LGHNA and CDR2 is YSLEER. The CDR3 covers 16 residues. V was clipped by 3 bases and J by 7 bases; unmatched bases: 9. The CDR3 nucleotides are TGCGCCAGCAGCCACATCAGCGGGAGGGCCTGGAATGAGCAGTTCTTC. Translated: CASSHISGRAWNEQFF.

The chain couples TRBV19 to TRBJ2-5; maybe TRBD1 (6 bases). Deletions cut 3 bases from V and 4 bases from J, with 12 bases between. The CDR3 runs to 14 residues. Germline loops: CDR1 LNHDA, CDR2 SQIVND (reference sequence). The CDR3 loop is CASSILGRGETQYF. DNA of the CDR3: TGTGCCAGTAGTATTTTGGGCAGGGGAGAGACCCAGTACTTC.

V is TRBV20-1 and J is TRBJ1-1, with 8 nucleotides matching TRBD1. Trimming cost V 3 bases and J 0 bases; bases outside gene matches: 3. From germline, CDR1 is DFQATT and CDR2 SNEGSKA (reference sequence). CDR3 length equals 14 residues. CDR3 in amino acids: CSASTRGLNTEAFF. In DNA, the CDR3 is TGCAGTGCTAGTACCAGGGGGCTGAACACTGAAGCTTTCTTT.

The rearrangement joins TRBV14 to TRBJ1-6; 7 nucleotides agree with TRBD1. This CDR3 is 20 amino acids long. Germline assignment: CDR1 SGHDN and CDR2 FVKESK. The ends lost 4 bases at V and 0 bases at J; junction bases unmatched: 15. As DNA, the CDR3 is TGTGCCAGCAGCCGAAGACAGGGTTCACTGGGGAGCTCCTATAATTCACCCCTCCACTTT. This translates into CASSRRQGSLGSSYNSPLHF.

The V call is TRBV28, the J call TRBJ2-3, with D possibly matching TRBD2 (5 bases). This CDR3 has 16 amino acids. CDR1 and CDR2 (germline): MDHEN, SYDVKM. V was clipped by 6 bases and J by 1 base, with 17 bases between them. CDR3 amino acids: CASSPRKAAGTDTQYF. The CDR3 nucleotides read TGTGCCAGCAGCCCTCGTAAAGCGGCCGGCACAGATACGCAGTATTTT.

The chain employs TRBV28 and TRBJ2-1; 8 positions agree with TRBD1. The CDR3 is 15 residues long. Germline assignment: CDR1 MDHEN and CDR2 SYDVKM. Trimming removed 6 bases from V and 3 bases from J; junction bases left unmatched: 7. This CDR3 reads CASRPVGQGYNEQFF. The CDR3 nucleotides are TGTGCCAGCAGACCCGTTGGACAGGGCTACAATGAGCAGTTCTTC.

This rearrangement joins TRBV4-1 to TRBJ1-1; the D gene is possibly TRBD1 (6 bases). Germline CDR1 reads MGHRA; CDR2 reads YSYEKL. Trimming removed 0 bases at V and 6 bases at J, with 11 bases between. The CDR3 spans 14 residues. This CDR3 is CASSQDPGQSEAFF. In DNA, the CDR3 is TGCGCCAGCAGCCAAGACCCGGGACAATCTGAAGCTTTCTTT.

There are a few counts of this clone. This chain links TRBV9 with TRBJ1-1; TRBD1 matches at 9 bases. The CDR3 sequence is 13 residues long. V gave up 0 bases and J gave up 10 bases; unmatched junction bases: 4. CDR1 and CDR2 from the germline V gene are SGDLS and YYNGEE. The CDR3 DNA is TGTGCCAGCAGCGTAGAACAGGGGGCGTTAGCTTTCTTT. Its protein product is CASSVEQGALAFF.

The genes are TRBV18 and TRBJ2-7, with 9 bases aligning to TRBD1. The CDR3 is 15 amino acids. Per the germline V gene, CDR1 is KGHSH and CDR2 is LQKENI. The junction had 8 bases not matched to a gene; V was cut back by 3 bases and J by 5 bases. The CDR3 sequence: CASSPTRDRVHEQYF. In DNA, the CDR3 is TGTGCCAGCTCACCGACCAGGGACAGGGTCCACGAGCAGTACTTC.

The V and J genes are TRBV7-2 and TRBJ1-1, with no clear D. The CDR3 consists of 14 residues. V lost 1 base and J 2 bases, leaving 8 bases between the germline ends. Germline CDR1 reads SGHTA; CDR2 reads FQGNSA. The CDR3 region has the DNA TGTGCCAGCAGCTTAGTAACAGCAAACACTGAAGCTTTCTTT. It specifies CASSLVTANTEAFF.

J is TRBJ2-2 and V is TRBV5-1; TRBD1 matches 8 bases. Germline V gives CDR1 SGHRS, CDR2 YFSETQ. V lost 3 bases to trimming and J lost 5 bases; unmatched junction nucleotides: 6. The CDR3 length is 15 residues. CDR3 protein: CASSSLQGATGELFF. DNA of the CDR3: TGCGCCAGCAGCTCCCTTCAGGGGGCAACCGGGGAGCTGTTTTTT. Complete variable domain (other parts from reference TRBV5-1 and TRBJ2-2): KAGVTQTPRYLIKTRGQQVTLSCSPISGHRSVSWYQQTPGQGLQFLFEYFSETQRNKGNFPGRFSGRQFSNSRSEMNVSTLELGDSALYLCASSSLQGATGELFFGEGSRLTVL.

The V and J genes are TRBV7-3 and TRBJ2-7, with TRBD2 matching 8 bases. The junction had 13 bases not matched to a gene; V was cut back by 5 bases and J by 4 bases. There are 16 residues in the CDR3. Germline values: CDR1 SGHTA, CDR2 FQGTGA. Here the CDR3 reads CASSRWGSGRWYEQYF. CDR3 coding DNA: TGTGCCAGCAGCCGCTGGGGAAGCGGGAGATGGTACGAGCAGTACTTC. Using reference TRBV7-3 and TRBJ2-7 for the parts outside the CDR3, the full variable domain is GAGVSQTPSNKVTEKGKYVELRCDPISGHTALYWYRQSLGQGPEFLIYFQGTGAADDSGLPNDRFFAVRPEGSVSTLKIQRTERGDSAVYLCASSRWGSGRWYEQYFGPGTRLTVT.

The chain carries TRBV5-1 and TRBJ2-7; a possible D gene is TRBD1 (6 bases). Trimming stripped 6 bases from V and 5 bases from J, with 21 bases between. Germline assignment: CDR1 SGHRS and CDR2 YFSETQ. The CDR3 is 15 residues long. DNA of the CDR3: TGCGCCAGCAACCCGGTAGGGGACAAGGTCGACGAGCAGTACTTC. Amino acids: CASNPVGDKVDEQYF.

This clone was seen just once. The gene calls are TRBV3-1 (or the pseudogene TRBV3-2) and TRBJ2-7; 10 bases are a match to TRBD2. This CDR3 contains 17 residues. J was trimmed by 4 bases and V by 1 base; bases with no gene match: 10. CDR1 and CDR2 (germline): LGHDT, YNNKEL (reference sequence). The chain's CDR3 is CASSQGGSGRARYEQYF. DNA of the CDR3: TGTGCCAGCAGCCAAGGGGGGAGCGGGAGGGCGAGATACGAGCAGTACTTC.

The sample holds a few counts of this clone. Other nucleotide sequences from this sample produce the same CDR3. The chain combines TRBV19 with TRBJ2-7; perhaps TRBD2 as D (5 bases). Trimming took off 3 bases at V and 5 bases at J, with 5 bases between the two ends. The germline gives CDR1 LNHDA, CDR2 SQIVND (reference sequence). The CDR3 loop spans 11 amino acids. CDR3 sequence: CASSIGNEQYF. CDR3 nucleotides: TGTGCCAGTAGTATCGGGAACGAGCAGTACTTC.

The chain uses TRBV3-1 (or the pseudogene TRBV3-2) and TRBJ2-3; 7 positions agree with TRBD2. This CDR3 spans 14 amino acids. Germline lookup yields CDR1 LGHDT and CDR2 YNNKEL (reference sequence). After removal of 8 bases from V and 2 bases from J, the junction contained 7 bases not matched to a gene. The CDR3 DNA is TGTGCCAGCGGGGGGGGTAGTAACACAGATACGCAGTATTTT. As protein: CASGGGSNTDTQYF.

V usage is TRBV2 and J usage is TRBJ1-5; D is ambiguous. The CDR3 contains 15 residues. Per germline, CDR1 SNHLY and CDR2 FYNNEI. Trimming pared 1 base from V and 2 bases from J, leaving 9 bases between. The CDR3 loop reads CASSEGLQGNQPQHF. As DNA, the CDR3 is TGTGCCAGCAGTGAAGGTTTGCAGGGCAATCAGCCCCAGCATTTT.

The CDR3 here is CASSLQGGGDLKNIQYF. The CDR3 coding sequence is TGTGCCAGTAGTCTCCAGGGAGGGGGGGACCTTAAAAACATTCAGTACTTC. V usage is TRBV19 and J usage is TRBJ2-4; tentative D call: TRBD2 (7 bases). CDR1 and CDR2 from the germline V gene are LNHDA and SQIVND (reference sequence). This CDR3 comprises 17 residues. V lost 5 bases and J 4 bases, leaving 21 bases between the germline ends.

The CDR3 DNA follows: TGTGCCAGCAGCTCGTACAGGGTAAATTCACCCCTCCACTTT. Its protein product is CASSSYRVNSPLHF. The chain is built from TRBV13 and TRBJ1-6, with D maybe TRBD1 (6 bases). Germline-derived CDR1 and CDR2 are PRHDT and FYEKMQ (reference sequence). The CDR3 has 14 residues. The V and J ends lost 4 bases and 7 bases respectively, with 11 bases between them.

This chain connects TRBV5-1 to TRBJ2-6; D might be TRBD2 (5 bases). The V end was cut by 2 bases, the J end by 0 bases, with 9 bases between. CDR1 and CDR2 (germline): SGHRS, YFSETQ. The length of the CDR3 is 16 residues. The CDR3: CASSFLGSSGANVLTF. The CDR3 region has the DNA TGCGCCAGCAGCTTCCTTGGGAGCTCTGGGGCCAACGTCCTGACTTTC.

This chain joins TRBV18 and TRBJ1-1, with 7 nucleotides matching TRBD1. CDR1 is KGHSH and CDR2 is LQKENI in the germline V gene. The length of the CDR3 is 15 residues. V shed 0 bases and J 5 bases; nucleotides not matched to a gene: 6. This chain's CDR3 is CASSPPPGGMTEAFF. For the CDR3, the DNA is TGTGCCAGCTCACCACCCCCAGGGGGTATGACTGAAGCTTTCTTT.

The genes are TRBV14 and TRBJ2-5, with D unresolved. Germline CDR1 is SGHDN and CDR2 is FVKESK. The germline V and J ends were trimmed by 1 base and 10 bases, with 7 bases remaining between them. The length of the CDR3 is 11 residues. This CDR3 is CASSQGFLQYF. The CDR3 DNA is TGTGCCAGCAGCCAAGGTTTTCTCCAGTACTTC.

This clone was observed once. This chain joins TRBV7-9 and TRBJ1-1, with D possibly matching TRBD1 (5 bases). V gave up 5 bases and J gave up 1 base, with 8 bases separating them. The CDR3 has 13 amino acids. CDR1 is SEHNR, CDR2 FQNEAQ, per germline (reference sequence). CDR3 sequence reads: CASSGGQNTEAFF. As DNA, the CDR3 is TGTGCCAGCAGCGGCGGACAGAACACTGAAGCTTTCTTT.

The J gene is TRBJ2-5, the V gene TRBV25-1; 8 bases are shared with TRBD2. Trimming removed 7 bases from V and 5 bases from J; junction bases left unmatched: 9. There are 14 residues in the CDR3. Germline CDR1 and CDR2: MGHDK and SYGVNS. CDR3 amino acids: CASNLNGRGETQYF. CDR3 coding DNA: TGTGCCAGCAATCTGAACGGGAGGGGGGAGACCCAGTACTTC.

This clone was seen a few times. The chain is built from TRBV19 and TRBJ2-2, with D tentatively TRBD1 (5 bases). Germline lookup yields CDR1 LNHDA and CDR2 SQIVND (reference sequence). Trimming removed 5 bases from V and 4 bases from J, with 14 bases in between. The CDR3 loop spans 15 amino acids. The CDR3 nucleotides are TGTGCCAGTAGTTCAGGGTCAGTAAGCACCGGGGAGCTGTTTTTT. This gives the protein CASSSGSVSTGELFF. Combining the CDR3 with reference TRBV19 and TRBJ2-2 gives the whole variable domain DGGITQSPKYLFRKEGQNVTLSCEQNLNHDAMYWYRQDPGQGLRLIYYSQIVNDFQKGDIAEGYSVSREKKESFPLTVTSAQKNPTAFYLCASSSGSVSTGELFFGEGSRLTVL.

The rearrangement uses TRBV2 and TRBJ1-6; TRBD1 matches 8 bases. V was pared by 3 bases and J by 9 bases, with 7 bases of the junction left unmatched. The CDR3 contains 15 residues. The germline gives CDR1 SNHLY, CDR2 FYNNEI. CDR3 amino acids: CASSERLTGGSPLHF. DNA for the CDR3: TGTGCCAGCAGTGAGAGATTAACAGGGGGTTCACCCCTCCACTTT.